This TCR beta chain was sequenced for a study of blood T cell repertoires in acute mononucleosis (dated by TCRdb to about 2020). In terms of the full investigation: To capture the primary response, acute-phase samples were obtained within 2 weeks of when symptoms began. During acute infection, mean YVL-BR-specific and GLC-BM-specific cells made up about 2% and 1% of blood CD8 T cells. Mean blood EBV load was roughly 3.7 log10 genome copies per million B cells during acute infection and 2.5 to 3 at convalescence. The paper's findings and limits, for the study overall: In TCR repertoire selection for BRLF1 (YVL-BR), TCRalpha CDR3 motifs had a dominant role, while TCRbeta had a minimal role. Persistence into convalescence was observed for only about 9% of unique acute clonotypes, yet most of the response was made up by these persisting clonotypes, and the remaining acute clonotypes were seemingly replaced by new diverse de novo clonotypes. Because only a fraction of each donor's blood was analyzed, sampling error might partly account for the low clonotype overlap between the acute and convalescent samples. With just a few donors in the cohort, the group averages were based on very few individuals.

In its sample, this clone was seen a few times. Per-base quality was not reported, and no clone a single base away is much larger than it. Other DNA sequences in the sample encode the same CDR3. Total RNA from at least 9,500 sorted tetramer+ CD8 T cells was reverse transcribed into cDNA for TCR profiling. PCR amplification of CDR3 regions used primers annealing to V and J regions and added unique molecular identifiers so that templates could be tracked. TCRalpha and TCRbeta chains were profiled using the immunoSEQ platform, including its sequencing and error-correction standards. Processing in the source paper ran as follows. Clonal copy numbers were corrected for sequencing and PCR errors, and CDR3s were defined according to IMGT conventions. Analysis was limited to productive rearrangements and used immunoSEQ Analyzer versions 2.0 and 3.0, and gene-pairing frequencies were further processed in Microsoft Excel. Circos plots were used to visualize V-J pairings, and MEME together with a custom motifSearch program was used to find CDR3 motifs. The OLGA algorithm was used to calculate the probability of generation of TCR sequences. Clonotypes found at both visits were termed persistent, clonotypes found only in the acute phase were termed nonpersistent, and clonotypes found only at convalescence were termed de novo. An amino acid clonotype used by more than one donor was defined as a public TCR. In TCRdb, the immuneACCESS table is reduced to in-frame sequences with V and J assigned. These tables do not hold every clone; where another copy was compared, an unresolved V gene accounts for under half, and the others remain unexplained. That table supplies the V and J calls and clone size; D and trimming were determined from the DNA. In this sample the table shows under 2,500 clones, roughly 32% of which occur a single time. Less than 55% of the sample is taken by the ten largest.

The time point label of this sample denotes: acute infectious mononucleosis, at clinical presentation within 2 weeks of symptom onset (visit 1). Over primary infection, the study followed CD8 T cell responses to two immunodominant EBV epitopes: BRLF1 109 (YVL-BR) and BMLF1 280 (GLC-BM). Primary EBV infection was taken to be indicated by a positive serum heterophile antibody test and EBV viral capsid antigen-specific IgM. As a first step, magnetic positive selection (MACS) was used to enrich total CD8 T cells from the PBMCs. A FACSAria III was used to sort live CD3+ CD8+ tetramer+ cells to over 90% purity. Cell sorting used a PE-conjugated tetramer carrying the BRLF1 109-117 peptide. At both acute infection and convalescence, EBV epitope-specific CD8 T cells were tetramer-sorted, and the TCR repertoires of those cells were deep-sequenced directly ex vivo. Donors were three people aged about 18 to 29 with clinical acute infectious mononucleosis and laboratory evidence of primary EBV infection. Heparinized peripheral blood was collected when donors presented clinically with mononucleosis symptoms and again about 6 months afterward. Ficoll-Paque density gradient centrifugation was used to isolate PBMCs.

The sequence was obtained from a young woman with infectious mononucleosis caused by EBV. This sample comprised EBV YVL epitope tetramer+ CD8+ T cells sorted from PBMCs, obtained during acute infectious mononucleosis. This specimen's cell subset or site label, interpreted: CD8 T cells binding a tetramer with EBV BRLF1 109-117 peptide (YVL-BR).

This receptor has the CDR3 CSVGGTGSGTSGAYSYEQFF. The DNA is TGCAGCGTAGGAGGGACAGGGTCCGGGACTAGCGGGGCATACTCCTACGAGCAGTTCTTC. The sequence joins TRBV29-1 to TRBJ2-1; 13 junctional bases match TRBD2. At the junction V is shortened by 6 bases and J by 10 bases; bases outside the gene matches: 27. The CDR3 starts with the cysteine, ends with the phenylalanine, and has 20 residues. The only DNA kept is the CDR3, 60 bases in frame from the first base. According to the germline V gene, CDR1 reads SQVTM and CDR2 reads ANQGSEA.